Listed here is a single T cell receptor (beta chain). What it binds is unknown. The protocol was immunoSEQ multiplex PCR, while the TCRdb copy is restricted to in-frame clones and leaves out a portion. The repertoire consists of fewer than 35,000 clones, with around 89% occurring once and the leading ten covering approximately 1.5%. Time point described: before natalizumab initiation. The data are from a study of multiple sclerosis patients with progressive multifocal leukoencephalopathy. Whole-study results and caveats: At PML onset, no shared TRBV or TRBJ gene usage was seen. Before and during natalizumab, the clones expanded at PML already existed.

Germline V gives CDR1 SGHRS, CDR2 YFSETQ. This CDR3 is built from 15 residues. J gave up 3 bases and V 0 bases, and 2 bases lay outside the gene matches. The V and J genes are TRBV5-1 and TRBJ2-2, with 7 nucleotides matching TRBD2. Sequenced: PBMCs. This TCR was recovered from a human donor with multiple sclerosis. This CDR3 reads CASSLGGSDTGELFF. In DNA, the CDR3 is TGCGCCAGCAGCTTGGGCGGGAGCGACACCGGGGAGCTGTTTTTT.